Given below is one T cell receptor (beta chain) in context. What it binds is not known. These data are taken from a study of T cell responses to AZD1222 COVID-19 vaccine. Study-wide points: Following two doses of AZD1222, Spike-specific TCR breadth and depth rose. Clonal diversity was possibly underestimated; the donors were predominantly white British and more often female.

Method: immunoSEQ multiplex PCR; TCRdb's copy keeps in-frame clones and lacks some. The table records around 110,000 clones, around 91% of them present only once. Germline-derived CDR1 and CDR2 are ENHRY and SYGVKD. V was clipped by 0 bases and J by 10 bases; unmatched bases: 1. CDR3 size: 13 residues. The genes are TRBV10-3 and TRBJ2-1; TRBD1 agrees at 9 bases. The sample consisted of peripheral blood, taken 28 days after the second AZD1222 dose. This sequence originates from an adult who received the AZD1222 COVID-19 vaccine. The CDR3 DNA follows: TGTGCCATCAGTGAGTCGGGGACAGGGGAGCAGTTCTTC. Protein product: CAISESGTGEQFF.